Below, 9 T cell receptor beta chains from the same sample are listed, as sequenced in a study of early T cells in non-severe SARS-CoV-2 infection (dated by TCRdb to about 2021). Library method: 5' RACE. Sequencing relied on a NextSeq 500. Through fastp at Q25 and MiXCR, TCRdb rebuilt clones from the public reads, retaining in-frame beta chains. Here each entry gathers all rows of one CDR3 protein and keeps the most common genes and DNA. Present in this sample are around 44,000 distinct CDR3 sequences, 7% to 8% of which were seen just once. 5% to 6.5% of the sample rests with the top ten. Sample: whole blood. The receptors derive from an adult who was a healthcare worker with PCR-confirmed SARS-CoV-2 infection or an uninfected control (not recorded which).

This clonotype has a count of ten or more. The V call is TRBV2, the J call TRBJ1-5; D gene unclear. This CDR3 spans 12 amino acids. Trimming left V 6 bases short and J 6 bases short, with 9 bases between. Per germline, CDR1 SNHLY and CDR2 FYNNEI. The CDR3 here is CASREGGQPQHF. CDR3 in DNA: TGTGCCAGCAGGGAGGGAGGTCAGCCCCAGCATTTT.

The CDR3 here is CSARVGRGSTDTQYF. CDR3 nucleotide sequence: TGCAGTGCTAGAGTGGGGCGGGGGAGCACAGATACGCAGTATTTT. V is TRBV20-1 and J is TRBJ2-3; 7 nucleotides line up with TRBD2. The CDR3 sequence is 15 residues long. Germline assignment: CDR1 DFQATT and CDR2 SNEGSKA (reference sequence). Unmatched junction bases numbered 4, after V lost 1 base and J lost 0 bases.

This clonotype was counted at least ten times. The rearrangement uses TRBV9 and TRBJ1-6; 7 bases agree with TRBD1. Germline CDR1 SGDLS, CDR2 YYNGEE. The CDR3 length is 16 residues. With 2 bases clipped from V and 8 bases from J, the junction kept 10 bases outside the gene matches. CDR3 in DNA: TGTGCCAGCAGCGTCTCAGGGGGTAGTTGGTATTCACCCCTCCACTTT. It specifies CASSVSGGSWYSPLHF.

This clonotype occurred many times. The chain is built from TRBV30 and TRBJ2-3; a weak D match, TRBD2 (7 bases). CDR1 and CDR2 (germline): GTSNPN, SVGIG (reference sequence). The V and J ends lost 0 bases and 5 bases respectively, with 18 bases between them. The CDR3 runs 16 residues. Here the CDR3 DNA reads TGTGCCTGGAGTGTACTGGAGGGGGGGCATGGAGATACGCAGTATTTT. Amino acids: CAWSVLEGGHGDTQYF.

V gene TRBV5-4 combines with J gene TRBJ2-7; tentatively, D is TRBD1 (6 bases). Germline CDR1 is SGHNT and CDR2 is YYREEE (reference sequence). This CDR3 comprises 15 residues. V lost 0 bases and J lost 0, with 10 bases in between. This chain's CDR3 is CASSLGQVGSYEQYF. CDR3 coding DNA: TGTGCCAGCAGCTTGGGACAGGTTGGCTCCTACGAGCAGTACTTC. Using reference TRBV5-4 and TRBJ2-7 for the parts outside the CDR3, the full variable domain is ETGVTQSPTHLIKTRGQQVTLRCSSQSGHNTVSWYQQALGQGPQFIFQYYREEENGRGNFPPRFSGLQFPNYSSELNVNALELDDSALYLCASSLGQVGSYEQYFGPGTRLTVT.

This clonotype has a count of ten or more. This chain joins TRBV7-9 and TRBJ1-1; D gene unclear. The CDR3 contains 14 residues. V gave up 2 bases and J gave up 2 bases, with 9 bases separating them. Per germline, CDR1 SEHNR and CDR2 FQNEAQ (reference sequence). The CDR3: CASSLYDGNTEAFF. DNA of the CDR3: TGTGCCAGCAGCTTATACGACGGAAACACTGAAGCTTTCTTT. The variable domain in full, with the rest retrieved from reference TRBV7-9 and TRBJ1-1, is DTGVSQNPRHKITKRGQNVTFRCDPISEHNRLYWYRQTLGQGPEFLTYFQNEAQLEKSRLLSDRFSAERPKGSFSTLEIQRTEQGDSAMYLCASSLYDGNTEAFFGQGTRLTVV.

This clonotype was found a few times. The rearrangement uses TRBV29-1 and TRBJ1-5, with D unresolved. The CDR3 is 13 amino acids. The V and J ends lost 5 bases and 7 bases respectively, with 15 bases between them. In germline, CDR1 is SQVTM, CDR2 ANQGSEA. Here the CDR3 reads CSVRPDPAQPQHF. CDR3 sequence (DNA): TGCAGCGTTCGTCCCGACCCTGCCCAGCCCCAGCATTTT. Based on the CDR3 plus reference TRBV29-1 and TRBJ1-5, the full variable domain is SAVISQKPSRDICQRGTSLTIQCQVDSQVTMMFWYRQQPGQSLTLIATANQGSEATYESGFVIDKFPISRPNLTFSTLTVSNMSPEDSSIYLCSVRPDPAQPQHFGDGTRLSIL.

This clonotype was observed a few times. The gene calls are TRBV5-6 and TRBJ1-1; 7 bases align to TRBD1. This CDR3 is 16 amino acids long. The germline gives CDR1 SGHDT, CDR2 YYEEEE. Unmatched junction bases numbered 9, after V lost 3 bases and J lost 1 base. The chain's CDR3 is CASSSLPTGPNTEAFF. The CDR3 nucleotides read TGTGCCAGCAGCTCGCTTCCGACAGGGCCGAACACTGAAGCTTTCTTT.

This clonotype was seen repeatedly, ten times or more. The V call is TRBV20-1, the J call TRBJ2-1; tentatively, D is TRBD1 or TRBD2 (5 bases each). The CDR3 runs to 10 residues. Germline V gene lookup returns CDR1 DFQATT and CDR2 SNEGSKA (reference sequence). V was shortened by 6 bases and J by 14 bases, with 14 bases between the two germline ends. The CDR3, as DNA: TGCAGTGCATACCGGGACCTAAAGTTCTTC. As protein: CSAYRDLKFF.